The 4 T cell receptor beta chains presented below share a single source sample, sequenced in a study of tumor-infiltrating lymphocytes in localized non-small cell lung cancer. TCRdb's table, derived via immunoSEQ multiplex PCR, lists solely in-frame clones and lacks some. The top ten clones hold roughly an eighth of a sample with around 13,000 clones, around 74% of them seen once. The sequenced material came from lung tumor tissue. These receptors were taken from a human donor with non-small cell lung cancer.

The chain has TRBV19 and TRBJ2-1; 14 nucleotides agree with TRBD2. Germline V gene lookup returns CDR1 LNHDA and CDR2 SQIVND (reference sequence). V gave up 5 bases and J gave up 4 bases; unmatched junction bases: 10. CDR3 size: 18 residues. In DNA form, the CDR3 reads TGTGCCAGTAGTGACGGGACTAGCGGGAGCTTTCGGTACAATGAGCAGTTCTTC. Amino acid sequence: CASSDGTSGSFRYNEQFF.

The chain couples TRBV7-9 to TRBJ1-5; D possibly corresponds to TRBD1 (5 bases). Germline V CDR1 and CDR2: SEHNR, FQNEAQ (reference sequence). V lost 6 bases and J 0 bases, leaving 24 bases between the germline ends. This CDR3 contains 19 residues. The DNA of the CDR3 is TGTGCCAGCAGTCCGCTTCGTCCGGGACTCAGATATAGCAATCAGCCCCAGCATTTT. It encodes CASSPLRPGLRYSNQPQHF.

The CDR3 protein is CASSRHNSDRVEQYF. The DNA of the CDR3 is TGTGCCAGCAGCCGCCATAACTCTGACAGGGTCGAGCAGTACTTC. V is TRBV5-6 and J is TRBJ2-7; the match to TRBD1 covers 7 bases. Germline CDR1 is SGHDT and CDR2 is YYEEEE. Losses at the gene ends were 4 bases for V and 6 bases for J; bases not matched to a gene: 13. CDR3 length: 15 amino acids.

The chain is built from TRBV5-6 and TRBJ2-3, with D hard to call. The CDR3 length is 14 residues. Deletions cut 2 bases from V and 7 bases from J, with 14 bases between. Germline V gives CDR1 SGHDT, CDR2 YYEEEE. The CDR3 loop is CASSFGYHANTQYF. CDR3 nucleotides: TGTGCCAGCAGCTTCGGGTACCACGCGAATACGCAGTATTTT.